The 2 T cell receptor beta chains listed next were all sequenced from one sample in a study of T cell repertoires in cytomegalovirus infection. One entry per CDR3 protein, called by TCRdb with MiXCR from the reads. The table lists fewer than 300,000 distinct CDR3 sequences, 25% of them singletons. Sequenced sample: PBMCs. These receptor sequences come from a human donor in good health (CMV status not recorded). Some clones in this sample may be carry-over from other donors' samples.

J is TRBJ2-7 and V is TRBV5-1; the match to TRBD1 covers 7 bases. The CDR3 runs to 16 residues. From germline, CDR1 is SGHRS and CDR2 YFSETQ. V trimming: 1 base; J trimming: 9 bases; junction bases outside the gene matches: 16. The CDR3 sequence: CASSLFETGAARVQYF. The CDR3 DNA is TGCGCCAGCAGCTTGTTTGAAACAGGGGCCGCGCGCGTGCAGTACTTC.

The sample holds a few counts of this clonotype. The rearrangement uses TRBV10-3 and TRBJ1-2; possibly TRBD1 for D (5 bases). Per the germline V gene, CDR1 is ENHRY and CDR2 is SYGVKD. The CDR3 runs 12 residues. V was cut by 11 bases and J by 6 bases, with 16 bases left in between. CDR3 protein: CALRGELDGYTF. DNA for the CDR3: TGTGCCTTAAGAGGGGAGCTAGATGGCTACACCTTC.